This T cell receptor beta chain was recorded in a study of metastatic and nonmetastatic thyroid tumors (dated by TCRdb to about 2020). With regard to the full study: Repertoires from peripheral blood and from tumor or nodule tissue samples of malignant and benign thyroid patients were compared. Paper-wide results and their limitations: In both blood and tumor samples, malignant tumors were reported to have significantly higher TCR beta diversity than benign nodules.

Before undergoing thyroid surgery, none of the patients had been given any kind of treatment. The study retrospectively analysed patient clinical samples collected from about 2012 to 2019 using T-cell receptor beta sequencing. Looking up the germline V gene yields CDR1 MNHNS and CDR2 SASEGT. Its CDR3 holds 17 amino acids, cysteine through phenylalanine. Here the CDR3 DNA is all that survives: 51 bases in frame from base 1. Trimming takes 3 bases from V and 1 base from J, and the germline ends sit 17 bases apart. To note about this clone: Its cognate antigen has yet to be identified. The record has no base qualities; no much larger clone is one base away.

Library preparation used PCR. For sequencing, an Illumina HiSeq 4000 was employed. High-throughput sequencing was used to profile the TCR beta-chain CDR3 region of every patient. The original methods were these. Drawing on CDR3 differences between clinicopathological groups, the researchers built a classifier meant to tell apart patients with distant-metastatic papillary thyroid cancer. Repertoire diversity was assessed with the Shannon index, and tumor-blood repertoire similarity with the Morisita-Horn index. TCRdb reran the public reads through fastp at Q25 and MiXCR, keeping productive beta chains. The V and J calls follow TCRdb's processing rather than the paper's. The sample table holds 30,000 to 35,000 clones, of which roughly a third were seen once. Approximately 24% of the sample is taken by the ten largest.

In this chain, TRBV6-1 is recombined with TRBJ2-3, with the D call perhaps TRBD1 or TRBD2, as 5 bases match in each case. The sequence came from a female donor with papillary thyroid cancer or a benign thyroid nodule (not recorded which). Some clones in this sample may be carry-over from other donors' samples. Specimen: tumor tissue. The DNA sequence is TGTGCCAGCAGTGAGTGGGCCGGGGCCCTAGGCACAGATACGCAGTATTTT. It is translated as CASSEWAGALGTDTQYF.